The 22 T cell receptor beta chains presented below share a single source sample, sequenced in a study of metastatic and nonmetastatic thyroid tumors. TCRdb ran MiXCR on the PCR reads. The data contain approximately 90,000 clones, approximately 12% of them singletons. Nobody among the patients had been given any treatment before thyroid surgery. Sequencing was performed on blood. The receptors derive from a female donor with papillary thyroid cancer or a benign thyroid nodule (not recorded which). Some clones in this sample may be carry-over from other donors' samples.

About this clone itself: The CDR3 does not end in the conserved phenylalanine or tryptophan, so this is likely a read error. The V and J genes are TRBV20-1 and TRBJ2-5; D may be TRBD2 (5 bases). The germline CDR1 and CDR2 sequences are DFQATT and SNEGSKA (reference sequence). The length of the CDR3 is 16 residues. V was pared by 5 bases and J by 4 bases, with 23 bases between. The CDR3 DNA follows: TGCAGTGCTCCGGCCGCTATCGGGGTTCTTCGAGAGACCCAGTACTCC. Translating gives CSAPAAIGVLRETQYS.

The sample holds a few counts of this clone. One junction end does not reproduce the germline sequence, and a read error may be involved. CDR3 coding DNA: TGCAGTGCTATGCTTTCCTACAGTGAGCAGTTCTTC. Its translation is CSAMLSYSEQFF. The chain recombines TRBV20-1 with TRBJ2-1; D is unresolved. From germline, CDR1 is DFQATT and CDR2 SNEGSKA (reference sequence). This CDR3 has 12 amino acids.

V usage is TRBV9 and J usage is TRBJ1-1; D not certain. Germline V gene lookup returns CDR1 SGDLS and CDR2 YYNGEE. The CDR3 consists of 15 residues. V was pared by 6 bases and J by 5 bases, with 20 bases between. CDR3 nucleotide sequence: TGTGCCAGCACCCCGCGGAGTGCTGTGGAAACTGAAGCTTTCTTT. Its protein product is CASTPRSAVETEAFF. Looking up the rest from reference TRBV9 and TRBJ1-1 gives the full variable domain: DSGVTQTPKHLITATGQRVTLRCSPRSGDLSVYWYQQSLDQGLQFLIQYYNGEERAKGNILERFSAQQFPDLHSELNLSSLELGDSALYFCASTPRSAVETEAFFGQGTRLTVV.

Ten or more counts support this clone. The rearrangement joins TRBV6-2 or TRBV6-3 to TRBJ2-3; tentative D call: TRBD2 (5 bases). This CDR3 spans 15 amino acids. The V and J ends lost 2 bases and 4 bases respectively, with 13 bases between them. Germline CDR1 and CDR2: MNHEY and SVGEGT. The CDR3 region has the DNA TGTGCCAGCAGTTACACTGGAGGTGGGGCAGATACGCAGTATTTT. It encodes CASSYTGGGADTQYF.

Ten or more counts support this clone. The J gene is TRBJ1-3, the V gene TRBV4-2, with D unclear. The CDR3 loop spans 17 amino acids. Germline CDR1 is LGHNA and CDR2 is YNFKEQ. V was pared by 4 bases and J by 0 bases, with 16 bases between. CDR3 in amino acids: CASSRAGDLSSGNTIYF. The CDR3 DNA sequence: TGTGCCAGCAGCCGGGCGGGAGATTTAAGCTCTGGAAACACCATATATTTT.

This clone was observed a few times. V and J are TRBV6-1 and TRBJ2-7; no clear D. Trimming took off 4 bases at V and 5 bases at J, with 15 bases between the two ends. The CDR3 is 14 amino acids. Germline lookup yields CDR1 MNHNS and CDR2 SASEGT. CDR3 DNA: TGTGCCAGCAGTGCCAGCGTGAGGTCCGACGAGCAGTACTTC. Its protein is CASSASVRSDEQYF.

In this sample, this clone turned up a few times. The chain carries TRBV19 and TRBJ1-6, with 7 bases matching TRBD1. V shed 6 bases and J 7 bases; nucleotides not matched to a gene: 6. This CDR3 comprises 14 residues. Germline values: CDR1 LNHDA, CDR2 SQIVND (reference sequence). CDR3 amino acids: CASSKTGQNSPLHF. In nucleotides, the CDR3 is TGTGCCAGTAGCAAGACAGGGCAGAATTCACCCCTCCACTTT.

This clone appeared many times. The chain joins TRBV12-3 or TRBV12-4 to TRBJ2-2, with TRBD1 identical over 7 bases. After removal of 7 bases from V and 7 bases from J, the junction contained 3 bases not matched to a gene. CDR3 length: 12 amino acids. The chain's CDR3 is CASNPGGGELFF. DNA of the CDR3: TGTGCCAGCAATCCAGGGGGCGGGGAGCTGTTTTTT.

This clone was counted at least ten times. V usage is TRBV11-2 and J usage is TRBJ1-6; unclear D gene. The CDR3 totals 15 residues. The V gene lost 7 bases and the J gene lost 2 bases, with 12 bases spanning the gap. CDR1 is SGHAT, CDR2 FQNNGV, per germline. CDR3 region: CASTNVRAYNSPLHF. The CDR3 DNA is TGTGCCAGCACCAATGTTAGGGCCTATAATTCACCCCTCCACTTT.

This clone was seen many times. The J gene is TRBJ2-5, the V gene TRBV27; 11 bases fit TRBD2. CDR3 length equals 19 residues. V was pared by 5 bases and J by 2 bases, with 16 bases of the junction left unmatched. The germline V gene has CDR1 MNHEY and CDR2 SMNVEV (reference sequence). In nucleotides, the CDR3 is TGTGCCAGCAGTCATAGAACCTGGGGACTAGCGGAGGGACAAGAGACCCAGTACTTC. This translates into CASSHRTWGLAEGQETQYF.

This clone has at least ten counts. The chain recombines TRBV7-8 with TRBJ2-7; 7 bases are a match to TRBD2. V was clipped by 5 bases and J by 6 bases; unmatched bases: 13. From germline, CDR1 is SGHVS and CDR2 FQNEAQ. The CDR3 consists of 15 residues. CDR3 protein: CASSPLLAPPPEQYF. Written as DNA, the CDR3 is TGTGCCAGCAGCCCGTTACTAGCGCCACCCCCCGAGCAGTACTTC.

This clone was counted ten times or more. The V gene is TRBV15, the J gene TRBJ1-2; D not resolved. With 0 bases removed from V and 2 bases from J, the gap between germline ends came to 10 bases. Germline V lookup: CDR1 LNHNV, CDR2 YYDKDF (reference sequence). The CDR3 spans 15 residues. The CDR3 nucleotides are TGTGCCACCAGCAGAGATGGAGCAGCGAACTATGGCTACACCTTC. It specifies CATSRDGAANYGYTF.

The sample holds many counts of this clone. The V gene is TRBV9, the J gene TRBJ1-2; TRBD1 agrees at 7 bases. The CDR3 sequence is 14 residues long. The junction had 9 bases not matched to a gene; V was cut back by 4 bases and J by 6 bases. The germline V gene has CDR1 SGDLS and CDR2 YYNGEE. The CDR3 nucleotides are TGTGCCAGCAGCAGTTCGACAGGGCTGGATGGCTACACCTTC. Translating gives CASSSSTGLDGYTF.

This clone was observed a handful of times. The chain couples TRBV5-6 to TRBJ1-5; no firm D call. The CDR3 consists of 13 residues. Germline-derived CDR1 and CDR2 are SGHDT and YYEEEE. V lost 4 bases and J lost 9, with 14 bases in between. CDR3 protein: CASSLGSSRPQHF. The CDR3 nucleotides are TGTGCCAGCAGCCTAGGCAGTTCGAGGCCCCAGCATTTT.

This clone was counted ten times or more. Compared with germline, one end of the junction differs, possibly owing to a read error. This chain connects TRBV11-1 to TRBJ1-1; 7 bases agree with TRBD1. The CDR3 extends over 17 amino acids. CDR1 is SGHAT, CDR2 FQDESV, per germline (reference sequence). CDR3 residues: CASSLATGFSMNTEAFF. For the CDR3, the DNA is TGTGCCAGCAGTTTAGCGACAGGGTTCAGCATGAACACTGAAGCTTTCTTT.

A word on this clone: A much larger clone differs by one base, so this may be a read error. CDR3 residues: CASSSGTVSYNEQFF. The CDR3 coding sequence is TGTGCCAGCAGCTCGGGGACTGTTTCCTACAATGAGCAGTTCTTC. The rearrangement joins TRBV9 to TRBJ2-1; a possible D gene is TRBD2 (6 bases). The ends were cut back, 4 bases at V and 1 base at J, with 12 bases in the middle. Germline V gene sequence: CDR1 SGDLS, CDR2 YYNGEE. The CDR3 covers 15 residues.

In regard to this clone: A read error is possible here, since a much larger clone lies one base away. J is TRBJ2-7 and V is TRBV28, with D unresolved. Deletions cut 10 bases from V and 7 bases from J, with 17 bases between. Germline CDR1 is MDHEN and CDR2 is SYDVKM. The length of the CDR3 is 12 residues. The DNA of the CDR3 is TGTGCCATTTCACAACAGCTACAGGAGCAGTACTTC. Encoded protein: CAISQQLQEQYF.

This clone was counted ten times or more. This sequence joins TRBV12-3 or TRBV12-4 and TRBJ1-1, with D unclear. Trimming took off 3 bases at V and 0 bases at J, with 11 bases between the two ends. The CDR3 totals 15 residues. The CDR3 is CASSFADLMNTEAFF. The CDR3 coding sequence is TGTGCCAGCAGTTTCGCGGATCTCATGAACACTGAAGCTTTCTTT.

Many counts were recorded for this clone. The chain is built from TRBV6-2 or TRBV6-3 and TRBJ1-5; possibly TRBD1 for D (6 bases). Trimming stripped 5 bases from V and 5 bases from J, with 10 bases between. CDR1 and CDR2 (germline): MNHEY, SVGEGT. This CDR3 contains 13 residues. The CDR3 region has the DNA TGTGCCAGCAGTCCAAACAGGGATCAGCCCCAGCATTTT. Protein product: CASSPNRDQPQHF.

This clone was recorded many times. The chain recombines TRBV11-2 with TRBJ2-7, with D uncertain. Trimming pared 5 bases from V and 3 bases from J, leaving 5 bases between. The CDR3 is 11 amino acids. Germline CDR1 SGHAT, CDR2 FQNNGV. The DNA for the CDR3 is TGTGCCAGCAGCCACTACTACGAGCAGTACTTC. It is translated as CASSHYYEQYF.

This clone was detected many times. The chain combines TRBV19 with TRBJ2-2; possibly TRBD2 for D (5 bases). Trimming cost V 2 bases and J 0 bases, with 13 bases left between them. From germline, CDR1 is LNHDA and CDR2 SQIVND (reference sequence). There are 17 residues in the CDR3. CDR3 nucleotide sequence: TGTGCCAGTAGTATAAAGGGAGCCTCTACGAACACCGGGGAGCTGTTTTTT. It encodes CASSIKGASTNTGELFF. The whole variable domain, remainder taken from reference TRBV19 and TRBJ2-2, is DGGITQSPKYLFRKEGQNVTLSCEQNLNHDAMYWYRQDPGQGLRLIYYSQIVNDFQKGDIAEGYSVSREKKESFPLTVTSAQKNPTAFYLCASSIKGASTNTGELFFGEGSRLTVL.

This clone was found many times. The rearrangement joins TRBV10-1 to TRBJ2-7; D unresolved. Trimming left V 7 bases short and J 3 bases short, with 10 bases between. CDR1 and CDR2 from the germline V gene are WNHNN and SYGVQD (reference sequence). The CDR3 has 12 residues. CDR3 DNA sequence: TGCGCCAGCACCCTTCCCTACTACGAGCAGTACTTC. Translating it yields CASTLPYYEQYF.